The 6 T cell receptor beta chains below were found in one sample sequenced in a study of post-analysis software for immune sequencing data. General observations from the study: Five or six TRBV segments appeared more often in patients than in controls, and TRBV5-6, TRBV5-1 and TRBV20-1 were among these.

Built from TCR beta cDNA, the libraries had unique molecular identifiers in them. TCRdb reanalysed the PCR reads using MiXCR and keeps one entry per CDR3 protein. This table has around 770,000 distinct CDR3 sequences, roughly 46% appearing once. These receptors have no identified antigens. The material sequenced was blood. All receptors derive from a girl aged 10-17 years with multiple sclerosis.

V usage is TRBV5-1 and J usage is TRBJ2-1; D not certain. Trimming cost V 4 bases and J 9 bases, with 11 bases left between them. CDR3 length: 12 residues. The germline CDR1 and CDR2 sequences are SGHRS and YFSETQ. The CDR3: CASSLESGEQFF. CDR3 in DNA: TGCGCCAGCAGCCTGGAATCCGGTGAGCAGTTCTTC.

This clonotype was recorded a few times. This chain joins TRBV5-1 and TRBJ2-1; 14 bases line up with TRBD2. The CDR3 is 17 amino acids. The germline V gene encodes CDR1 SGHRS and CDR2 YFSETQ. The J segment lost 5 bases and the V segment lost 3 bases, leaving 7 bases of the junction unmatched. The CDR3 DNA is TGCGCCAGCAGCTGGGGACTAGCGGGAGAGGGCCACAATGAGCAGTTCTTC. Amino acid sequence: CASSWGLAGEGHNEQFF.

Only a few counts were recorded for this clonotype. In DNA, the CDR3 is TGTGCCAGCAGCTCCTACGCGGGGGACGAGCAGTACTTC. This sequence encodes CASSSYAGDEQYF. This sequence joins TRBV7-3 and TRBJ2-7, with 7 bases fitting TRBD2. V lost 4 bases to trimming and J lost 5 bases; unmatched junction nucleotides: 5. The CDR3 totals 13 residues. Germline lookup yields CDR1 SGHTA and CDR2 FQGTGA. Filled out from reference TRBV7-3 and TRBJ2-7, the complete variable domain reads GAGVSQTPSNKVTEKGKYVELRCDPISGHTALYWYRQSLGQGPEFLIYFQGTGAADDSGLPNDRFFAVRPEGSVSTLKIQRTERGDSAVYLCASSSYAGDEQYFGPGTRLTVT.

The chain uses TRBV29-1 and TRBJ2-7, with D unclear. This CDR3 region has 12 residues. Germline V gene sequence: CDR1 SQVTM, CDR2 ANQGSEA. The germline V and J ends were trimmed by 1 base and 9 bases, with 13 bases remaining between them. The CDR3 region has the DNA TGCAGCGTTGAAGGAGATCATCCGCGGCAGTACTTC. It is translated as CSVEGDHPRQYF.

The chain has TRBV20-1 and TRBJ1-2; D is perhaps TRBD1 (6 bases). CDR3 size: 14 residues. Trimming took off 3 bases at V and 4 bases at J, with 15 bases between the two ends. Germline V gene lookup returns CDR1 DFQATT and CDR2 SNEGSKA (reference sequence). CDR3 amino acids: CSASVTGELYGYTF. CDR3 DNA sequence: TGCAGTGCTAGTGTGACAGGAGAGCTCTATGGCTACACCTTC.

V usage is TRBV27 and J usage is TRBJ2-3; TRBD2 agrees at 12 bases. Germline lookup yields CDR1 MNHEY and CDR2 SMNVEV (reference sequence). The CDR3 length is 17 residues. V lost 6 bases, J lost 0 bases, and 7 bases stayed unmatched. The CDR3 nucleotides are TGTGCCAGCAGCTCTTGGACTAGCGGGGCCAGCACAGATACGCAGTATTTT. The encoded protein is CASSSWTSGASTDTQYF.